One and the same sample provided the 20 T cell receptor beta chains below, sequenced in a study of identical twins. A single record per CDR3 protein comes from TCRdb applying MiXCR to the 5' RACE reads. The data show some 1,600,000 distinct CDR3 sequences, more than 30% seen once. Sequencing used cord blood. Every receptor here comes from a newborn girl in good health.

The rearrangement uses TRBV7-8 and TRBJ2-7; D is unresolved. The CDR3 consists of 14 residues. The germline gives CDR1 SGHVS, CDR2 FQNEAQ. Between the trimmed V and J ends, which lost 7 bases and 1 base, there was a span of 14 bases. The CDR3 spells CASTKVIGSYEQYF. CDR3 DNA sequence: TGTGCCAGCACCAAAGTCATCGGGTCCTACGAGCAGTACTTC. Supplemented by reference TRBV7-8 and TRBJ2-7, the full variable domain reads GAGVSQSPRYKVAKRGQDVALRCDPISGHVSLFWYQQALGQGPEFLTYFQNEAQLDKSGLPSDRFFAERPEGSVSTLKIQRTQQEDSAVYLCASTKVIGSYEQYFGPGTRLTVT.

This clonotype has a count of ten or more. The chain carries TRBV2 and TRBJ2-5; 9 nucleotides line up with TRBD1. The germline V gene has CDR1 SNHLY and CDR2 FYNNEI. V gave up 6 bases and J gave up 3 bases; unmatched junction bases: 2. The CDR3 sequence is 13 residues long. The CDR3 protein is CASSRDREETQYF. The CDR3 DNA reads as TGTGCCAGCAGCCGGGACAGGGAAGAGACCCAGTACTTC.

This chain joins TRBV6-4 and TRBJ2-1, with 12 bases fitting TRBD2. Trimming took 0 bases from V and 4 from J; bases not matched to a gene: 10. CDR1 and CDR2 from the germline V gene are MRHNA and SNTAGT. The CDR3 consists of 19 residues. In DNA form, the CDR3 reads TGTGCCAGCAGTGACTCGTTCCTAGCGGGAGGGCCTACGTACAATGAGCAGTTCTTC. Translation: CASSDSFLAGGPTYNEQFF.

A few counts support this clonotype. This rearrangement joins TRBV27 to TRBJ2-7, with 8 bases lining up with TRBD1. CDR1 and CDR2 from the germline V gene are MNHEY and SMNVEV (reference sequence). V lost 3 bases and J lost 5; bases outside the gene matches: 9. CDR3 length: 15 residues. Written as DNA, the CDR3 is TGTGCCAGCAGTTTCGTGACAGGGGTCGGGGACGAGCAGTACTTC. Translation: CASSFVTGVGDEQYF.

The genes are TRBV12-3 or TRBV12-4 and TRBJ1-2; 7 bases agree with TRBD1. Trimming cost V 4 bases and J 6 bases; bases outside gene matches: 5. The CDR3 is 13 residues long. CDR3 nucleotides: TGTGCCAGCAGTTCCCCGACAGGGAATGGCTACACCTTC. Its translation is CASSSPTGNGYTF.

This clonotype occurred many times. V and J are TRBV2 and TRBJ2-7, with 10 bases that match TRBD2. Germline loops: CDR1 SNHLY, CDR2 FYNNEI. The CDR3 is 14 residues long. V was clipped by 6 bases and J by 1 base; unmatched bases: 3. Written as DNA, the CDR3 is TGTGCCAGCAGGGAGACTAGCGGGTCCTACGAGCAGTACTTC. It specifies CASRETSGSYEQYF.

This rearrangement joins TRBV20-1 to TRBJ2-5; TRBD1 matches 8 bases. The CDR3 length is 13 residues. Germline V gene sequence: CDR1 DFQATT, CDR2 SNEGSKA (reference sequence). Germline trimming cut 3 bases from V and 6 bases from J; bases unmatched to any gene: 6. CDR3 amino acids: CSARGRTGKTQYF. Written as DNA, the CDR3 is TGCAGTGCTAGGGGAAGGACAGGGAAGACCCAGTACTTC.

This clonotype came up a few times. This chain connects TRBV20-1 to TRBJ1-2; D is unresolved. CDR3 length: 11 amino acids. Germline V gene data show CDR1 as DFQATT and CDR2 as SNEGSKA (reference sequence). V was clipped by 6 bases and J by 8 bases, with 13 bases between them. The CDR3: CSAEGGWGYTF. In nucleotides, the CDR3 is TGCAGTGCGGAGGGTGGTTGGGGCTACACCTTC.

This sequence joins TRBV2 and TRBJ2-4; perhaps TRBD2 as D (6 bases). Judging by the DNA end, TRBJ2-7 fits better; the J call may be wrong. This CDR3 contains 13 residues. Germline assignment: CDR1 SNHLY and CDR2 FYNNEI. CDR3 nucleotide sequence: TGTGCCAGCAGTGGGGGGGAGATCTACGAGCAGTACTTC. Protein: CASSGGEIYEQYF.

This rearrangement joins TRBV29-1 to TRBJ2-7, with TRBD2 as a possible D gene (5 bases). Germline values: CDR1 SQVTM, CDR2 ANQGSEA. The CDR3 runs 13 residues. V was pared by 4 bases and J by 8 bases, with 18 bases between. CDR3 nucleotides: TGCAGCGTTGGGACTCGCCATGTGAGCCAGCAGTACTTC. Protein product: CSVGTRHVSQQYF.

To note about this clonotype: Germline is not matched at one junction end, which may reflect a read error. The genes are TRBV7-2 and TRBJ2-5; tentative D call: TRBD2 (5 bases). CDR1 is SGHTA and CDR2 is FQGNSA in the germline V gene. CDR3 length: 14 amino acids. The CDR3 bases are TGTGCCAGCAACTTAGTGTCCGGGATGAAGGAGCAGTACTTC. It yields the protein CASNLVSGMKEQYF.

V gene TRBV28 combines with J gene TRBJ2-3, with 9 bases fitting TRBD1. This CDR3 has 16 amino acids. Germline V gene lookup returns CDR1 MDHEN and CDR2 SYDVKM. The trim removed 6 bases at V and 3 bases at J, leaving 10 bases unmatched. DNA for the CDR3: TGTGCCAGCAGCTTACAGGGGGCTGGTTGGACAGATACGCAGTATTTT. The encoded protein is CASSLQGAGWTDTQYF.

This clonotype was observed many times. The genes are TRBV9 and TRBJ2-1, with D tentatively TRBD2 (5 bases). Trimming removed 0 bases at V and 0 bases at J, with 7 bases between. The CDR3 runs to 15 residues. The V gene's germline CDR1 is SGDLS and CDR2 YYNGEE. The CDR3, as DNA: TGTGCCAGCAGCGTAGTAGGGAGCTCCTACAATGAGCAGTTCTTC. Its protein product is CASSVVGSSYNEQFF. Together with reference TRBV9 and TRBJ2-1, the CDR3 gives the full variable domain: DSGVTQTPKHLITATGQRVTLRCSPRSGDLSVYWYQQSLDQGLQFLIQYYNGEERAKGNILERFSAQQFPDLHSELNLSSLELGDSALYFCASSVVGSSYNEQFFGPGTRLTVL.

Concerning this clonotype itself: One junction end disagrees with the germline gene, perhaps due to a read error. The chain combines TRBV25-1 with TRBJ2-5; 10 nucleotides match TRBD1. The CDR3 has 16 amino acids. Germline assignment: CDR1 MGHDK and CDR2 SYGVNS. The CDR3 DNA reads TGTGCCAGCAGTGCGGGACAGGGGCTTCCTCAAGAGACCCAGTCCTTC. It translates to CASSAGQGLPQETQSF.

The chain carries TRBV18 and TRBJ1-2; D is possibly TRBD1 (5 bases). Trimming took 3 bases from V and 4 from J, leaving 9 bases between them. CDR1 and CDR2 from the germline V gene are KGHSH and LQKENI. The CDR3 contains 13 residues. CDR3 nucleotides: TGTGCCAGCTCACCGCTTGACAGCTATGGCTACACCTTC. Its translation: CASSPLDSYGYTF.

J is TRBJ2-5 and V is TRBV6-1, with 8 positions matching TRBD1. Germline trimming cut 2 bases from V and 0 bases from J; bases unmatched to any gene: 5. This CDR3 is built from 16 residues. Germline V gene sequence: CDR1 MNHNS, CDR2 SASEGT. DNA for the CDR3: TGTGCCAGCAGTGAACCAAGGACAGGGTACCAAGAGACCCAGTACTTC. Protein sequence: CASSEPRTGYQETQYF.

This rearrangement joins TRBV20-1 to TRBJ1-1; perhaps TRBD1 as D (5 bases). The germline gives CDR1 DFQATT, CDR2 SNEGSKA (reference sequence). The CDR3 spans 13 residues. V was cut by 3 bases and J by 5 bases, with 13 bases left in between. CDR3 residues: CSARAGRGTEAFF. CDR3 coding DNA: TGCAGTGCTAGGGCGGGGCGCGGAACTGAAGCTTTCTTT.

The chain joins TRBV20-1 to TRBJ1-2; no firm D call. The CDR3 has 11 amino acids. Germline V gives CDR1 DFQATT, CDR2 SNEGSKA (reference sequence). V gave up 3 bases and J gave up 7 bases, with 9 bases separating them. CDR3 amino acids: CSASPRGGYTF. The DNA of the CDR3 is TGCAGTGCTAGTCCGAGAGGTGGCTACACCTTC.

CDR3 sequence: CSASPTGSSTDTQYF. CDR3 sequence (DNA): TGCAGTGCTAGCCCGACAGGGTCAAGCACAGATACGCAGTATTTT. This rearrangement joins TRBV20-1 to TRBJ2-3; 7 bases are a match to TRBD1. CDR3 size: 15 residues. Germline CDR1 and CDR2: DFQATT and SNEGSKA (reference sequence). V was pared by 3 bases and J by 0 bases, with 6 bases of the junction left unmatched.

In its sample, this clonotype was seen a few times. V is TRBV7-6 and J is TRBJ2-5, with a tentative D call TRBD2 (6 bases). V was shortened by 5 bases and J by 11 bases, with 21 bases between the two germline ends. The CDR3 covers 14 residues. CDR1 and CDR2 from the germline V gene are SGHVS and FNYEAQ. The CDR3 nucleotides read TGTGCCAGCAGCCCCACGGGGCACTCGGGGGAGCAGTACTTC. Residues: CASSPTGHSGEQYF.